This TCR beta chain was sequenced for a study of tumor-infiltrating lymphocytes in primary liver carcinoma. RNA and DNA were co-extracted from around 20-30 mg of unsorted bulk tissue. Patients were chronically HBV-infected and treatment-naive. Researchers generated TCR beta cDNA from about 450 ng of total RNA, relying on a constant-region primer. ARM-PCR was slightly modified, and three nested multiplex PCR rounds with it gave rise to the TCR beta libraries. TCRdb redid the calling of the multiplex PCR reads with MiXCR, one entry per CDR3 protein. This sample has about 99,000 distinct CDR3 sequences, with roughly 69% found just once. Material: liver tumor tissue from sampling region 5. The sample's subset: tumor region T5, tumor centre. This sequence originates from a woman aged 55 to 70 with primary liver carcinoma and hepatitis B virus infection.

The CDR3 region has the DNA TGTGCCAGCAGTCTGTGGGGGGGCGAACAGTACTTC. This sequence encodes CASSLWGGEQYF. The rearrangement links TRBV6-2 or TRBV6-3 to TRBJ2-7, with D tentatively TRBD2 (7 bases). The CDR3 has 12 amino acids. CDR1 is MNHEY and CDR2 is SVGEGT in the germline V gene. V was cut by 5 bases and J by 10 bases, with 15 bases left in between.